The T cell receptor beta chain described here comes from a study of T cells after yellow fever vaccination. Regarding the study as a whole: Faster peaking, at day 5 versus 15, marked a secondary response that was weaker.

As concerns this clonotype: The antigen is unknown.

The V end lost 0 bases, the J end lost 0 bases, and 6 bases lay between the germline ends. This CDR3 comprises 14 residues. CDR1 and CDR2 (germline): SGHRS, YFSETQ. TCRdb processed the 5' RACE reads anew with MiXCR; each CDR3 protein has one entry. The sample contains 450,000 to 600,000 distinct CDR3 sequences, less than 15% of which appear only once. The sequence was obtained from a young man who received the YFV17D yellow fever vaccine. This sample comprised PBMCs, obtained on the day of the yellow fever booster vaccination. V gene TRBV5-1 combines with J gene TRBJ1-1; D uncertain. CDR3 nucleotides: TGCGCCAGCAGCTTGGAGACGGTGAACACTGAAGCTTTCTTT. It specifies CASSLETVNTEAFF.